The TCR beta chain under discussion was sequenced for a study of beta chain features in type 1 diabetes. About the study: Patients and healthy donors were similar in age, gender and cell yields. There were some 110 million sorted cells examined across all samples.

Broader study findings: In these data, an HLA type influence on TCRB rearrangement remained unresolved.

This clone was found a few times. Antigen specificity is unknown. The entirety of the isolated RNA underwent reverse transcription, so expressed TCRB transcripts were sequenced. Assay: immunoSEQ multiplex PCR; the TCRdb copy retains only in-frame clones and omits some. The data contain a few hundred thousand clones, roughly 13% of them singletons. The sequencing input was naive CD4+ T cells from blood. This sequence originates from a man aged 18 to 29 in good health.

CDR3 in amino acids: CASSSYRGSGANVLTF. DNA for the CDR3: TGCGCCAGCAGTTCGTACAGGGGCTCTGGGGCCAACGTCCTGACTTTC. The chain is built from TRBV5-1 and TRBJ2-6; 7 nucleotides match TRBD1. Germline values: CDR1 SGHRS, CDR2 YFSETQ. The CDR3 is 16 residues long. J was trimmed by 0 bases and V by 5 bases; bases with no gene match: 5.